This T cell receptor (beta chain) was observed in a study of T cell clonality in common variable immunodeficiency. Whole-study findings and limits: Compared with controls, CVID subjects had fewer shared TCRbeta clones. Reportedly, TCR beta sequences from common variable immunodeficiency showed fewer deletions and N-nucleotide insertions.

Heparinized whole blood, about 4.5 to 9 ml, came from each donor. V trimming: 0 bases; J trimming: 8 bases; junction bases outside the gene matches: 8. This CDR3 comprises 15 residues. Germline-derived CDR1 and CDR2 are SGHRS and YFSETQ. This clone has ten or more counts. Its antigen is unidentified. The CDR3 end lies 3 residues beyond the end of the read and is filled in from the germline J gene. CVID and control samples used equivalent genomic DNA input. The table came from immunoSEQ multiplex PCR; TCRdb's copy has only in-frame clones and leaves some out. The data show tens of thousands of clones, with none appearing a single time.

The receptor comes from a person aged 18 to 70 in good health. The sequenced sample consisted of peripheral blood mononuclear cells. The chain is built from TRBV5-1 and TRBJ1-5; 7 nucleotides match TRBD1. The CDR3 sequence is CASSLAGAGGEPQHF. The CDR3 bases that were read are TGCGCCAGCAGCTTGGCCGGTGCAGGGGGTGAGCCC.